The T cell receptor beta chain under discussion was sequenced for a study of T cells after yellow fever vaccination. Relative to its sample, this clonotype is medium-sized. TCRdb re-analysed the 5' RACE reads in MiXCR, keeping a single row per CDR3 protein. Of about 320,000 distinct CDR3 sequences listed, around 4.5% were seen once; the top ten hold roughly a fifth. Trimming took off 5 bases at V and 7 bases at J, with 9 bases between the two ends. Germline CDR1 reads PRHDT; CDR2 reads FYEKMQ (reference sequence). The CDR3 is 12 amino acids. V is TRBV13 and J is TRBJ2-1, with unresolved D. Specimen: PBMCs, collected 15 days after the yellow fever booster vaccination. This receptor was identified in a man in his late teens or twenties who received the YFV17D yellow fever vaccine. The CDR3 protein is CASSALGNEQFF. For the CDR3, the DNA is TGTGCCAGCAGCGCATTGGGAAATGAGCAGTTCTTC. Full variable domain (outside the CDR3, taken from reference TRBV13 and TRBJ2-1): AAGVIQSPRHLIKEKRETATLKCYPIPRHDTVYWYQQGPGQDPQFLISFYEKMQSDKGSIPDRFSAQQFSDYHSELNMSSLELGDSALYFCASSALGNEQFFGPGTRLTVL.